These 11 T cell receptor beta chains were all obtained from the same sample, sequenced in a study of T cells in Graves' hyperthyroidism and ophthalmopathy. TCR beta CDR3 sequences were amplified from RNA transcripts. The HTBI set primed first-round TCR CDR3 RT-PCR. TCRdb ran MiXCR on the multiplex PCR reads and lists one entry per CDR3 protein. The sample gives under 650,000 distinct CDR3 sequences, around 16% of which show up once; 3.8% is in the top ten. The sequenced sample consisted of blood. These receptors were collected from a woman in her 30s with Graves' hyperthyroidism.

This clonotype appeared a few times. The rearrangement joins TRBV13 to TRBJ2-7; D unclear. The germline gives CDR1 PRHDT, CDR2 FYEKMQ (reference sequence). The CDR3 is made up of 12 amino acids. Trimming removed 3 bases at V and 3 bases at J, with 6 bases between. Here the CDR3 reads CASSFKYYEQYF. For the CDR3, the DNA is TGTGCCAGCAGCTTCAAATACTACGAGCAGTACTTC. Together with reference TRBV13 and TRBJ2-7, the CDR3 gives the full variable domain: AAGVIQSPRHLIKEKRETATLKCYPIPRHDTVYWYQQGPGQDPQFLISFYEKMQSDKGSIPDRFSAQQFSDYHSELNMSSLELGDSALYFCASSFKYYEQYFGPGTRLTVT.

There are a few counts of this clonotype. A much larger clone differs by one base, so this may be a read error. This chain's CDR3 is CAGSVGSGDTEAFF. The CDR3 DNA follows: TGTGCCGGCAGCGTGGGGTCCGGGGACACTGAAGCTTTCTTT. The rearrangement uses TRBV13 and TRBJ1-1; unclear D gene. Germline V gene data show CDR1 as PRHDT and CDR2 as FYEKMQ (reference sequence). The CDR3 is 14 amino acids. The full variable domain, completed using reference TRBV13 and TRBJ1-1, is AAGVIQSPRHLIKEKRETATLKCYPIPRHDTVYWYQQGPGQDPQFLISFYEKMQSDKGSIPDRFSAQQFSDYHSELNMSSLELGDSALYFCAGSVGSGDTEAFFGQGTRLTVV.

This clonotype came up once. The chain joins TRBV12-3 or TRBV12-4 to TRBJ1-5; weak D call: TRBD1 (6 bases). The CDR3 loop spans 13 amino acids. V lost 5 bases and J 7 bases, leaving 12 bases between the germline ends. CDR3 in DNA: TGTGCCAGCAGTCCACAGGGTTGGCAGCCCCAGCATTTT. Protein product: CASSPQGWQPQHF.

This clonotype was found many times. The chain combines TRBV12-3 or TRBV12-4 with TRBJ2-1; TRBD2 aligns across 7 bases. This CDR3 is 12 amino acids long. V lost 6 bases and J lost 8; bases outside the gene matches: 4. The CDR3 protein is CASSDGRDEQFF. Here the CDR3 DNA reads TGTGCCAGCAGCGATGGGAGGGATGAGCAGTTCTTC.

In its sample, this clonotype was seen many times. The V and J genes are TRBV28 and TRBJ2-2; D possibly uses TRBD1 or TRBD2 (6 bases each). The germline V and J ends were trimmed by 4 bases and 5 bases, with 14 bases remaining between them. From germline, CDR1 is MDHEN and CDR2 SYDVKM. The CDR3 spans 15 residues. In DNA form, the CDR3 reads TGTGCCAGCAGTTACAGGGAGGTAGAAACCGGGGAGCTGTTTTTT. Amino acids: CASSYREVETGELFF.

This clonotype has more than one count but fewer than ten. The genes are TRBV20-1 and TRBJ2-7; 9 positions agree with TRBD2. The V gene end was trimmed by 1 base and the J gene end by 4 bases; junction bases not matched to a gene: 11. The CDR3 covers 16 residues. Germline V gives CDR1 DFQATT, CDR2 SNEGSKA (reference sequence). CDR3 region: CSARVSPSGKRYEQYF. The DNA for the CDR3 is TGCAGTGCTAGAGTATCCCCTAGCGGGAAGCGGTACGAGCAGTACTTC.

This clonotype was counted a few times. The rearrangement links TRBV4-1 to TRBJ2-7, with a tentative D call TRBD1 (5 bases). The V gene lost 0 bases and the J gene lost 3 bases, with 12 bases spanning the gap. Germline assignment: CDR1 MGHRA and CDR2 YSYEKL. The CDR3 sequence is 15 residues long. CDR3 amino acids: CASSQDGAGNYEQYF. Written as DNA, the CDR3 is TGCGCCAGCAGCCAAGATGGGGCAGGGAACTACGAGCAGTACTTC.

This clonotype was detected ten times or more. V gene TRBV11-2 combines with J gene TRBJ1-2, with D unclear. Germline assignment: CDR1 SGHAT and CDR2 FQNNGV. The CDR3 is 12 amino acids. The V end lost 6 bases, the J end lost 8 bases, and 13 bases lay between the germline ends. CDR3 sequence reads: CASRLMAEGYTF. In DNA, the CDR3 is TGTGCCAGCAGGTTAATGGCCGAGGGCTACACCTTC.

The J gene is TRBJ1-4, the V gene TRBV2; the D is unclear. Per germline, CDR1 SNHLY and CDR2 FYNNEI. The CDR3 sequence is 12 residues long. V lost 8 bases and J 8 bases, leaving 12 bases between the germline ends. CDR3 residues: CASEGIEEKLFF. Here the CDR3 DNA reads TGTGCCAGCGAGGGAATTGAAGAAAAACTGTTTTTT.

V and J are TRBV6-5 and TRBJ2-7; 11 positions agree with TRBD2. CDR1 MNHEY and CDR2 SVGAGI come from the germline V gene. The V gene end was trimmed by 0 bases and the J gene end by 0 bases; junction bases not matched to a gene: 7. The CDR3 loop spans 18 amino acids. CDR3 bases: TGTGCCAGCAGTTACTCGGCCGGGACTAGCGGAAACTCCTACGAGCAGTACTTC. The encoded protein is CASSYSAGTSGNSYEQYF.

This clonotype was picked up a small number of times. A much larger clone lies a single base off, so this may be a read error. The V gene is TRBV12-3 or TRBV12-4, the J gene TRBJ1-5, with D possibly matching TRBD1 (5 bases). The CDR3 is 15 residues long. CDR3 coding DNA: TGTGACAGCAGCCCGGGGCGGGGGAGCAATCAGCCCCAGCATTTT. Amino acids: CDSSPGRGSNQPQHF.